The 19 T cell receptor beta chains listed next were all sequenced from one sample in a study of beta chain features in type 1 diabetes. Study-wide points: TCRB CDR3s from Type 1 diabetes patients were moderately but significantly shorter in all four CD4+ subsets.

For these receptors, no antigen is known. cDNA synthesis used the whole RNA isolate, giving expressed TCRB sequences. The assay was immunoSEQ multiplex PCR, and TCRdb's table has in-frame clones only and misses some. The table shows approximately 250,000 clones, with 11% occurring only once. The sample taken for sequencing was naive CD4+ T cells from blood. These receptors all stem from a man aged 25 to 45 with type 1 diabetes.

The genes are TRBV30 and TRBJ2-5; 11 positions agree with TRBD2. With V trimmed by 1 base and J by 13 bases, 5 bases remained unmatched. Germline CDR1 is GTSNPN and CDR2 is SVGIG (reference sequence). The CDR3 spans 12 residues. CDR3 residues: CAWSGLAGPGYF. The CDR3 region has the DNA TGTGCCTGGAGTGGACTAGCGGGGCCCGGGTACTTC.

The rearrangement uses TRBV5-1 and TRBJ1-6; D perhaps matches TRBD1 (6 bases). Trimming stripped 5 bases from V and 6 bases from J, with 6 bases between. The V gene's germline CDR1 is SGHRS and CDR2 YFSETQ. CDR3 length: 12 residues. The DNA of the CDR3 is TGCGCCAGCAGGGACAGTAATTCACCCCTCCACTTT. Protein: CASRDSNSPLHF.

This chain uses TRBV29-1 with TRBJ1-1, with 8 bases matching TRBD1. This CDR3 contains 13 residues. CDR1 is SQVTM and CDR2 is ANQGSEA in the germline V gene. V gave up 4 bases and J gave up 5 bases; unmatched junction bases: 6. The CDR3 nucleotides read TGCAGCGTTGCAGGACAGGGTGGTACTGAAGCTTTCTTT. Translating gives CSVAGQGGTEAFF. The full variable domain, with the rest looked up from reference TRBV29-1 and TRBJ1-1, is SAVISQKPSRDICQRGTSLTIQCQVDSQVTMMFWYRQQPGQSLTLIATANQGSEATYESGFVIDKFPISRPNLTFSTLTVSNMSPEDSSIYLCSVAGQGGTEAFFGQGTRLTVV.

The J gene is TRBJ1-2, the V gene TRBV7-2, with D unresolved. Trimming left V 1 base short and J 4 bases short, with 13 bases between. CDR1 SGHTA and CDR2 FQGNSA come from the germline V gene. CDR3 size: 15 residues. The chain's CDR3 is CASSLDAGLSYGYTF. The CDR3 coding sequence is TGTGCCAGCAGCTTAGATGCAGGCTTGAGCTATGGCTACACCTTC.

The table lists this clone with a few counts. The DNA for the CDR3 is TGTGCCAGCAGCTTAGACTCCAATTCACCCCTCCACTTT. The encoded protein is CASSLDSNSPLHF. The rearrangement links TRBV7-9 to TRBJ1-6; D not resolved. With 1 base removed from V and 7 bases from J, the gap between germline ends came to 5 bases. Germline CDR1 SEHNR, CDR2 FQNEAQ (reference sequence). This CDR3 has 13 amino acids.

This sequence joins TRBV28 and TRBJ2-3; TRBD2 matches at 7 bases. This CDR3 is 11 amino acids long. J lost 5 bases, V lost 8 bases, and 1 base had no gene match. In germline, CDR1 is MDHEN, CDR2 SYDVKM. Here the CDR3 DNA reads TGTGCCAGCTCGGGGGGAGATACGCAGTATTTT. It translates to CASSGGDTQYF.

V gene TRBV6-5 combines with J gene TRBJ2-1; 10 bases line up with TRBD1. Trimming removed 5 bases from V and 3 bases from J; junction bases left unmatched: 1. CDR1 MNHEY and CDR2 SVGAGI come from the germline V gene. This CDR3 comprises 14 residues. CDR3 DNA sequence: TGTGCCAGCAGTCGGACAGGGGGCTACAATGAGCAGTTCTTC. Protein sequence: CASSRTGGYNEQFF.

This rearrangement joins TRBV9 to TRBJ2-5; D is uncertain. Germline assignment: CDR1 SGDLS and CDR2 YYNGEE. This CDR3 spans 14 amino acids. V was cut by 4 bases and J by 5 bases, with 15 bases left in between. CDR3 DNA: TGTGCCAGCAGCCCTCGACCGGTGCGGGAGACCCAGTACTTC. Its protein is CASSPRPVRETQYF.

This clone has a handful of counts. This chain connects TRBV11-1 to TRBJ1-2; possible D gene TRBD1, 5 bases. V was cut by 4 bases and J by 6 bases, with 9 bases left in between. CDR3 length: 12 residues. CDR1 is SGHAT, CDR2 FQDESV, per germline (reference sequence). Here the CDR3 DNA reads TGTGCCAGCAGCTCCGGGGGAGATGGCTACACCTTC. Translation gives CASSSGGDGYTF.

This chain uses TRBV28 with TRBJ1-1, with 7 bases fitting TRBD1. J was trimmed by 6 bases and V by 11 bases; bases with no gene match: 6. The germline V gene has CDR1 MDHEN and CDR2 SYDVKM. This CDR3 is built from 11 residues. The CDR3 DNA reads TGTGCCTCAAGACAGGGACCTGAAGCTTTCTTT. It translates to CASRQGPEAFF.

This clone has a handful of counts. The chain combines TRBV5-1 with TRBJ1-2; 9 bases are shared with TRBD1. Germline V gives CDR1 SGHRS, CDR2 YFSETQ. V shed 3 bases, J shed 5 bases, and the junction held 5 bases outside the gene matches. This CDR3 is built from 14 residues. CDR3 sequence (DNA): TGCGCCAGCAGCTCCGTCGGGACAGGGTATGGCTACACCTTC. Translated, it gives CASSSVGTGYGYTF.

The V and J genes are TRBV9 and TRBJ2-2; 12 nucleotides align to TRBD2. Looked up from germline, CDR1 is SGDLS and CDR2 is YYNGEE. The J segment lost 4 bases and the V segment lost 3 bases, leaving 4 bases of the junction unmatched. The CDR3 has 16 amino acids. The CDR3 is CASSGRLAGATGELFF. The DNA of the CDR3 is TGTGCCAGCAGCGGCAGACTAGCGGGGGCCACCGGGGAGCTGTTTTTT.

A few counts support this clone. The genes are TRBV2 and TRBJ2-3; 8 bases map to TRBD1. The V and J ends lost 8 bases and 6 bases, in that order; junction bases with no gene match: 10. The CDR3 covers 14 residues. CDR1 is SNHLY and CDR2 is FYNNEI in the germline V gene. CDR3 bases: TGTGCCAGCCTCGGGACAGGCCGTGGGGATACGCAGTATTTT. It codes for CASLGTGRGDTQYF. Drawing the rest from reference TRBV2 and TRBJ2-3, the complete variable domain is EPEVTQTPSHQVTQMGQEVILRCVPISNHLYFYWYRQILGQKVEFLVSFYNNEISEKSEIFDDQFSVERPDGSNFTLKIRSTKLEDSAMYFCASLGTGRGDTQYFGPGTRLTVL.

V and J are TRBV29-1 and TRBJ1-2, with D perhaps matching TRBD1 (6 bases). This CDR3 is built from 14 residues. With 5 bases removed from V and 6 bases from J, the gap between germline ends came to 19 bases. Germline V lookup: CDR1 SQVTM, CDR2 ANQGSEA. For the CDR3, the DNA is TGCAGCGTTCCTGAGGGGGGGCGCATCGATGGCTACACCTTC. The encoded protein is CSVPEGGRIDGYTF.

The J gene is TRBJ2-1, the V gene TRBV19; no reliable D call. This CDR3 is 13 amino acids long. The V gene's germline CDR1 is LNHDA and CDR2 SQIVND (reference sequence). V was clipped by 7 bases and J by 2 bases, with 9 bases between them. CDR3 sequence: CASTDSPYNEQFF. CDR3 nucleotide sequence: TGTGCCAGTACAGATAGCCCCTACAATGAGCAGTTCTTC.

Only a few counts were recorded for this clone. The chain joins TRBV27 to TRBJ2-1, with 8 positions matching TRBD2. Germline V lookup: CDR1 MNHEY, CDR2 SMNVEV (reference sequence). The CDR3 runs to 14 residues. Trimming cost V 5 bases and J 12 bases; bases outside gene matches: 12. DNA of the CDR3: TGTGCCAGCAGTCCCATGGGACTAGTCGGCGGGCAGTTCTTC. The encoded protein is CASSPMGLVGGQFF.

V is TRBV18 and J is TRBJ2-5; 11 bases align to TRBD1. Germline V gives CDR1 KGHSH, CDR2 LQKENI. V was pared by 5 bases and J by 5 bases, with 10 bases of the junction left unmatched. This CDR3 is 16 amino acids long. CDR3 in DNA: TGTGCCAGCTCAGTGCGGACAGGGGGCGTCGGGGAGACCCAGTACTTC. Residues: CASSVRTGGVGETQYF. Drawing the rest from reference TRBV18 and TRBJ2-5, the complete variable domain is NAGVMQNPRHLVRRRGQEARLRCSPMKGHSHVYWYRQLPEEGLKFMVYLQKENIIDESGMPKERFSAEFPKEGPSILRIQQVVRGDSAAYFCASSVRTGGVGETQYFGPGTRLLVL.

The chain employs TRBV12-5 and TRBJ2-3; tentative D call: TRBD1 (5 bases). CDR3 length equals 15 residues. Germline lookup yields CDR1 LGHNT and CDR2 FRNRAP. V lost 6 bases and J 0 bases, leaving 13 bases between the germline ends. The CDR3 is CASGLATVSTDTQYF. In DNA, the CDR3 is TGTGCTAGTGGGCTGGCGACAGTCAGCACAGATACGCAGTATTTT.

This clone was observed a handful of times. The chain carries TRBV18 and TRBJ2-7; TRBD1 agrees at 7 bases. V was pared by 3 bases and J by 2 bases, with 7 bases of the junction left unmatched. The CDR3 has 15 amino acids. Germline V gene lookup returns CDR1 KGHSH and CDR2 LQKENI. The CDR3 nucleotides read TGTGCCAGCTCACCGCCCGGGACAGCAACCTACGAGCAGTACTTC. Protein: CASSPPGTATYEQYF.